This T cell receptor beta chain was obtained from a study of CXCR3-negative and CXCR3-positive naive CD8 T cells (dated by TCRdb to about 2019). Study-level background: Some 130 million TRB reads were obtained in total, roughly 1.5 +/- 0.3 million reads per library. Data from ten to twelve donors, pooled across two independent experiments, went into the diversity and physicochemical repertoire analyses. Naive subsets from about five donors and memory cells from 3 donors were included in the TRBV-TRBJ cluster analysis. Here is what the overall study found, with its caveats: CXCR3 expression partially decreased after cryopreservation, so most assays used freshly isolated PBMCs. TRB CDR3s from CXCR3-positive naive cells showed higher hydrophobicity (lower Kidera factor 4), lower energy, and higher strength and volume indices than CXCR3-negative naive cells. Naive CXCR3-negative and CXCR3-positive cells from the same donor showed similar TRBV-TRBJ usage, whereas memory cells showed distinct patterns. Because surface CD5, which is linked to self-reactivity in mice, was comparable between the naive subsets, TCR interaction strength was also inferred from TRB CDR3 physicochemical properties. Both naive subsets had comparably high repertoire diversity, while memory CD8+ T cells had much lower repertoire diversity.

Turning to this clonotype: The clone's antigen remains unknown.

TCRdb lists the instrument as NextSeq 550. The Human TCR Profiling Kit (MiLaboratory) was used to prepare UMI-labeled 5' RACE TRB cDNA libraries. The full amount of extracted RNA was used for cDNA synthesis, and the full amount of resulting cDNA was used for PCR amplification. Libraries were prepared in parallel with an identical number of PCR cycles. On the study's bioinformatics: With a minimum of two reads required per UMI, MIGEC and MiXCR pulled out about 50,000 +/- 10,000 unique UMI-labeled TRB cDNA molecules from each library. An average of approximately 40,000 +/- 10,000 functional in-frame TRB CDR3 nucleotide clonotypes without stop codons was found per library. After each sample was downsampled to 5000 UMI-labeled TRB molecules, VDJtools was used to calculate diversity metrics such as normalized Shannon-Wiener and Chao1. VDJtools computed clonotype-size-weighted physicochemical properties of the central five CDR3 residues: interaction energy, strength, volume and Kidera factor 4. TCRdb reprocessed the reads, reporting each CDR3 protein sequence once and no DNA. These V and J calls rely on TCRdb rather than the paper's analysis. This sample's records show around 5,900 distinct CDR3 sequences. Roughly 1.4% of the sample goes to the ten largest clones.

As encoded in the germline V gene, CDR1 is SQVTM while CDR2 is ANQGSEA. The CDR3 has 14 amino acids, counting the end cysteine and phenylalanine. The record lacks a DNA sequence. Each CD8+ T cell subset was flow-sorted in triplicate, with fewer than 350,000 cells per subset placed directly into RLT lysis buffer. To keep memory contaminants out, a stringent definition of naive CD8+ T cells was applied: CD45RO-CCR7+CD27+CD95-. Standard density gradient centrifugation was used to isolate peripheral blood mononuclear cells from buffy coats. A FACSAria III was used to flow-sort naive CXCR3-negative and CXCR3-positive CD8+ T cells. An RNeasy Mini Kit was used to extract total RNA from the sorted cells.

The origin of this receptor is a human donor in good health. Some clones in this sample may be carry-over from other donors' samples. Recombination joined TRBV29-1 with TRBJ2-3; TCRdb picks TRBD1, but there is no DNA to check that call. Sequenced sample: naive CXCR3- CD8+ T cells from blood. The cell subset or site label of this sample denotes: CD45RO-CCR7+CD27+CD95- naive CD8+ T cells lacking CXCR3 (TNR3-). The CDR3 protein is CSGGRTGSTDTQYF.